The 5 T cell receptor beta chains below were found in one sample sequenced in a study of blood T cell repertoires in COVID-19 (dated by TCRdb to the early 2020s). Libraries were built with the immunoSEQ multiplex PCR assay. In TCRdb, the immuneACCESS table is reduced to in-frame sequences with V and J assigned. These tables do not hold every clone; where another copy was compared, an unresolved V gene accounts for under half, and the others remain unexplained. The sample data list more than 250,000 clones, and roughly nine tenths of these were observed just once. Clones ranked in the top ten supply about 18% of the sample. Sequenced input: PBMCs or T cells enriched from blood (not recorded which). The receptors derive from a woman in her twenties or thirties who had recovered from COVID-19.

The genes are TRBV4-2 and TRBJ2-3; TRBD1 agrees at 8 bases. CDR1 and CDR2 (germline): LGHNA, YNFKEQ. This CDR3 has 15 residues. The V segment lost 1 base and the J segment 0 bases; nucleotides outside the gene matches: 0. DNA of the CDR3: TGTGCCAGCAGCCAAGGGACAGGGAGCACAGATACGCAGTATTTT. Protein product: CASSQGTGSTDTQYF.

J is TRBJ1-2 and V is TRBV5-1; D remains unclear. Looked up from germline, CDR1 is SGHRS and CDR2 is YFSETQ. The ends were cut back, 4 bases at V and 3 bases at J, with 10 bases in the middle. The CDR3 has 13 amino acids. CDR3 nucleotides: TGCGCCAGCAGCCTCGACATTGACTATGGCTACACCTTC. As protein: CASSLDIDYGYTF.

Here the CDR3 reads CASSVDRAGNTIYF. CDR3 coding DNA: TGTGCCAGCAGCGTAGACAGGGCTGGAAACACCATATATTTT. The chain has TRBV9 and TRBJ1-3; D is possibly TRBD1 (6 bases). Trimming removed 0 bases from V and 2 bases from J, with 6 bases in between. The CDR3 is made up of 14 amino acids. In germline, CDR1 is SGDLS, CDR2 YYNGEE.

This chain connects TRBV28 to TRBJ1-2; D unclear. V lost 5 bases and J 8 bases, leaving 9 bases between the germline ends. Looked up from germline, CDR1 is MDHEN and CDR2 is SYDVKM. The CDR3 length is 11 residues. In nucleotides, the CDR3 is TGTGCCAGCAGTCGGGAGGCGGGCTACACCTTC. As protein: CASSREAGYTF.

This chain uses TRBV29-1 with TRBJ1-1, with 10 bases matching TRBD1. The germline gives CDR1 SQVTM, CDR2 ANQGSEA. CDR3 size: 13 residues. V shed 5 bases, J shed 7 bases, and the junction held 7 bases outside the gene matches. Written as DNA, the CDR3 is TGCAGCGTTCACCGGACAGGGGGTGGTGAAGCTTTCTTT. Translation: CSVHRTGGGEAFF.